Described below is a single TCR beta chain sequence and its context. What it recognizes is unknown. Germline values: CDR1 SGHTA, CDR2 FQGNSA. The CDR3 runs 14 residues. Unique molecular identifiers had been added to the TCR beta cDNA libraries. TCRdb re-called the PCR reads through MiXCR, storing one row per CDR3 protein. The sample yields 750,000 to 950,000 distinct CDR3 sequences, roughly 50% seen once. The data were obtained in a study of post-analysis software for immune sequencing data. Study results and caveats: TRBV5-6, TRBV5-1 and TRBV20-1 were among 4 or 5 TRBV segments more frequent in patients than controls.

The material sequenced was blood. The V and J genes are TRBV7-2 and TRBJ2-7; unclear D gene. The end of the DNA is better explained by TRBJ2-5, so the J call may be wrong. This clonotype was obtained from a girl aged 5 to 17 with multiple sclerosis. The CDR3 DNA reads as TGTGCCAGCAGCTTATCGTCTTCGAGGGAGACCCAGTACTTC. This encodes CASSLSSSRETQYF.